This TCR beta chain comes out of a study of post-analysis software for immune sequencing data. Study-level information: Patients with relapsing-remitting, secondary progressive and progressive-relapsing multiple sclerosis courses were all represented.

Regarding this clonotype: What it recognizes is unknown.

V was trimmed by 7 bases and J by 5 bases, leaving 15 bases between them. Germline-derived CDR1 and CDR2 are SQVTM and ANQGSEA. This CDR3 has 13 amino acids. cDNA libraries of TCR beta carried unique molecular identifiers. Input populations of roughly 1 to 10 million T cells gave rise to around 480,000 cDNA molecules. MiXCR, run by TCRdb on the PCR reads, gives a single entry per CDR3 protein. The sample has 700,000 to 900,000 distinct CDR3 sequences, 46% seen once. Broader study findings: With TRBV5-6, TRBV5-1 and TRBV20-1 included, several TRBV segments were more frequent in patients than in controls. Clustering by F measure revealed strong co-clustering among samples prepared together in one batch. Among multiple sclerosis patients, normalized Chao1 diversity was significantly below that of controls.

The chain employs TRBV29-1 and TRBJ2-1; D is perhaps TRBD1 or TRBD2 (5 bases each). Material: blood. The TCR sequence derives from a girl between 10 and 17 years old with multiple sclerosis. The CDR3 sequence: CSAEGPLNNEQFF. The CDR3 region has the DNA TGCAGCGCTGAGGGACCCCTGAACAATGAGCAGTTCTTC.